The 5 T cell receptor beta chains below come from one sample, sequenced in a study of T cell responses to AZD1222 COVID-19 vaccine. Sequencing used immunoSEQ multiplex PCR; TCRdb keeps in-frame clones, though not all of them. The table lists about 70,000 clones, 90% of them singletons. Sample: peripheral blood, taken 28 days after the second AZD1222 dose. Source of these receptors: an adult who received the AZD1222 COVID-19 vaccine.

The V gene is TRBV7-7, the J gene TRBJ2-2, with D possibly matching TRBD2 (5 bases). The CDR3 runs to 15 residues. CDR1 SSHAT and CDR2 FNYEAQ come from the germline V gene (reference sequence). Trimming shortened V by 5 bases and J by 2 bases, and 12 bases separated the two germline ends. The chain's CDR3 is CASSPSDSNTGELFF. CDR3 bases: TGTGCCAGCAGCCCTTCGGACTCCAACACCGGGGAGCTGTTTTTT.

V is TRBV27 and J is TRBJ1-2; 10 bases map to TRBD1. There are 17 residues in the CDR3. V dropped 5 bases and J dropped 7; count of bases not matched to a gene: 16. The germline V gene encodes CDR1 MNHEY and CDR2 SMNVEV (reference sequence). CDR3 loop: CASSKTGGSGRSGGYTF. CDR3 bases: TGTGCCAGCAGTAAGACAGGGGGCTCGGGACGCTCTGGTGGCTACACCTTC.

The chain employs TRBV30 and TRBJ2-5; D not resolved. The CDR3 runs to 13 residues. Trimming stripped 4 bases from V and 5 bases from J, with 14 bases between. From germline, CDR1 is GTSNPN and CDR2 SVGIG (reference sequence). The CDR3 DNA reads TGTGCCTGGACTGACGGATTCGGGGAGACCCAGTACTTC. It translates to CAWTDGFGETQYF.

The genes are TRBV2 and TRBJ1-1; 11 bases map to TRBD1. From germline, CDR1 is SNHLY and CDR2 FYNNEI. The CDR3 covers 18 residues. Trimming cost V 4 bases and J 4 bases; bases outside gene matches: 14. The CDR3 nucleotides are TGTGCCAGCAGTGTCTTGAAGGGGACAGGGGGTTTAGGCACTGAAGCTTTCTTT. Encoded protein: CASSVLKGTGGLGTEAFF. The full variable domain, in which reference TRBV2 and TRBJ1-1 provide the parts outside the CDR3, is EPEVTQTPSHQVTQMGQEVILRCVPISNHLYFYWYRQILGQKVEFLVSFYNNEISEKSEIFDDQFSVERPDGSNFTLKIRSTKLEDSAMYFCASSVLKGTGGLGTEAFFGQGTRLTVV.

The gene calls are TRBV9 and TRBJ1-4; D gene ambiguous. This CDR3 is built from 16 residues. The germline V gene has CDR1 SGDLS and CDR2 YYNGEE. Trimming cost V 0 bases and J 4 bases, with 13 bases left between them. CDR3 protein: CASSVGGRNSNEKLFF. DNA for the CDR3: TGTGCCAGCAGCGTAGGAGGGAGGAACAGTAATGAAAAACTGTTTTTT.